The clone carrying this T cell receptor beta chain was counted once. The data were produced by immunoSEQ multiplex PCR, yet TCRdb's version contains in-frame clones alone and is incomplete. The repertoire holds around 75,000 clones, with nearly 95% as singletons. This entry belongs to a study of T cell changes during pregnancy in multiple sclerosis. This CDR3 contains 16 residues. V was clipped by 3 bases and J by 1 base; unmatched bases: 3. Germline V CDR1 and CDR2: SGHNT, YYREEE (reference sequence). This clonotype was obtained from a female donor with multiple sclerosis, enrolled in a pregnancy study. The sample here was CD4+ T cells from peripheral blood mononuclear cells, taken after pregnancy. The V and J genes are TRBV5-4 and TRBJ2-5, with 13 bases lining up with TRBD2. CDR3 in DNA: TGTGCCAGCAGCTCCGGGACTAGCGGGGTCCAAGAGACCCAGTACTTC. It encodes CASSSGTSGVQETQYF.